These T cell receptor beta chains were read from a single sample in a study of Tregs in tolerant kidney transplant recipients. Method: immunoSEQ multiplex PCR; TCRdb's copy keeps in-frame clones and lacks some. This table holds nearly 95,000 clones, more than 85% found once. The source material was CD4+ T cells from blood, sampled before the transplant. The receptors derive from a human donor who received a combined kidney and bone marrow transplant. Both conserved end residues are part of each CDR3. D genes are given only for firm matches. Size is stated for part of the rows, as once, few or many counts, or as a class when the clone is expanded.

abundance	v_gene	j_gene	d_gene	CDR3nt	CDR3aa
NA	TRBV11-3	TRBJ2-5	NA	TGTGCCAGCAGCCACCGACAGGAAGAGACCCAGTACTTC	CASSHRQEETQYF
NA	TRBV21-1	TRBJ1-2	NA	TGTGCCAGCAGCCTAACAGCAGGGGGCTATTATGGCTACACCTTC	CASSLTAGGYYGYTF
NA	TRBV18	TRBJ1-1	TRBD1	TGTGCCAGCTCTCCGGGACAGGGGCGTGTGAACACTGAAGCTTTCTTT	CASSPGQGRVNTEAFF
NA	TRBV5-1	TRBJ1-1	NA	TGCGCCAGCAGCCTCCAGGGTCTCGGCACTGAAGCTTTCTTT	CASSLQGLGTEAFF
NA	TRBV5-5	TRBJ2-1	TRBD2	TGTGCCAGCAGCCCAGCCCGGACTAGCGGGGTCAATGAGCAGTTCTTC	CASSPARTSGVNEQFF
NA	TRBV7-2	TRBJ2-7	TRBD2	TGTGCCAGCAGCTACGTAGCGGGAAGTTACGAGCAGTACTTC	CASSYVAGSYEQYF
NA	TRBV15	TRBJ1-6	TRBD1	TGTGCCACCGCCGGACACAGGGGTAATTCACCCCTCCACTTT	CATAGHRGNSPLHF
NA	TRBV6-1	TRBJ1-4	NA	TGTGCCAGCACTATCAACTCTAATGAAAAACTGTTTTTT	CASTINSNEKLFF
NA	TRBV7-9	TRBJ2-5	TRBD2	TGTGCCAGCAGTCCGCGGATAGCGGGGGACGTAGAGACCCAGTACTTC	CASSPRIAGDVETQYF
NA	TRBV19	TRBJ1-5	TRBD1	TGTGCCAGTAGTTTCACATGGGACAGGGACAATCAGCCCCAGCATTTT	CASSFTWDRDNQPQHF
NA	TRBV4-2	TRBJ2-7	NA	TGTGCCAGCAGCCAAAAGCGAAGACAGAACCCCCTTTTCCTTTTGTATTACGAGCAGTACTTC	CASSQKRRQNPLFLLYYEQYF
once	TRBV30	TRBJ2-5	TRBD2	TGTGCCTGGAGTGTAAACCGACTAGCTCAAGAGACCCAGTACTTC	CAWSVNRLAQETQYF
NA	TRBV6-1	TRBJ1-5	NA	TGTGCCAGCAGTCAACAGGGCCGACACAATCAGCCCCAGCATTTT	CASSQQGRHNQPQHF
NA	TRBV11-2	TRBJ2-7	TRBD1	TGTGCCAGCAGCTTAGACGCAGGGGGCTCCTACGAGCAGTACTTC	CASSLDAGGSYEQYF
NA	TRBV6-6	TRBJ1-1	NA	TGTGCCAGCAGTTACGCGGGCCGTGACACTGAAGCTTTCTTT	CASSYAGRDTEAFF
NA	TRBV7-8	TRBJ2-7	NA	TGTGCCAGCAGCTTTAGTTACGATGCCTACGAGCAGTACTTC	CASSFSYDAYEQYF